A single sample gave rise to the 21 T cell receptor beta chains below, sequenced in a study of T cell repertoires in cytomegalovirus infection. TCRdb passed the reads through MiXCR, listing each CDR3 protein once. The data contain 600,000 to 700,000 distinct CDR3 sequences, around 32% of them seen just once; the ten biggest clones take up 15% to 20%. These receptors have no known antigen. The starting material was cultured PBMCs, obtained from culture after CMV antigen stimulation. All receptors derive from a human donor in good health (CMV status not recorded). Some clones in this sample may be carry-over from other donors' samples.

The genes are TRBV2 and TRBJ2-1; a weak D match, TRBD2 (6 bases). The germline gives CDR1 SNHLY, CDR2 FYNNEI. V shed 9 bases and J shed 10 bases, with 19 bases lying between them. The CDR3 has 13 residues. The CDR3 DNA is TGTGCCAGAGGGACTCCCGAAGACGAAGAGCAGTTCTTC. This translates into CARGTPEDEEQFF.

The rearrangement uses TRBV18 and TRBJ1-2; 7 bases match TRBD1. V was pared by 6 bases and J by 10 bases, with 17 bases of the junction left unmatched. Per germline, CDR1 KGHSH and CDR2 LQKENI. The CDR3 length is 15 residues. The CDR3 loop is CASSRQGQGYVAYTF. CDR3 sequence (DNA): TGTGCCAGCTCCCGACAGGGCCAGGGATACGTTGCCTACACCTTC.

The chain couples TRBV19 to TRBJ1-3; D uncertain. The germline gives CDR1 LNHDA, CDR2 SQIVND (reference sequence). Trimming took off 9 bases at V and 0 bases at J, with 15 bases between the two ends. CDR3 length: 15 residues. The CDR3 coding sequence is TGTGCCAGCACTGCAGTAGACGCCTCTGGAAACACCATATATTTT. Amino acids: CASTAVDASGNTIYF.

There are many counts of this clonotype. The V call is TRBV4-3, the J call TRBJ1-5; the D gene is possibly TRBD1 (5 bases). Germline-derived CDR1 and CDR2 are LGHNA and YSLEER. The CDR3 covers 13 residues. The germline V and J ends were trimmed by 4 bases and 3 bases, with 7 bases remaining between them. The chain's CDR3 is CASSLTDNQPQHF. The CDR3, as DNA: TGCGCCAGCAGCCTGACAGACAATCAGCCCCAGCATTTT.

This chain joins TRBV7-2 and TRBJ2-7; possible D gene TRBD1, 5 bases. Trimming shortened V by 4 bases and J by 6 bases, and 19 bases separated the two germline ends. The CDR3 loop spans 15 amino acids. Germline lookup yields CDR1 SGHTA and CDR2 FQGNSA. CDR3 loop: CASSYLKGSLAEQYF. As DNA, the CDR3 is TGTGCCAGCAGCTACCTAAAGGGGTCACTGGCCGAGCAGTACTTC.

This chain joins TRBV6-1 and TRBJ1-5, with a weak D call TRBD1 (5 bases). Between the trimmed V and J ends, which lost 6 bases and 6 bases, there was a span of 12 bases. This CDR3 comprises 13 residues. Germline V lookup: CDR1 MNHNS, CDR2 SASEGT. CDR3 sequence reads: CASRAMGGQPQHF. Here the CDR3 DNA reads TGTGCCAGCAGGGCCATGGGGGGTCAGCCCCAGCATTTT.

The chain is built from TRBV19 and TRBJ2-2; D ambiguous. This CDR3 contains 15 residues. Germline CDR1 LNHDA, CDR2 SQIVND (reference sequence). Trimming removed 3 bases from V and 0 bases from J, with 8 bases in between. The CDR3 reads CASSIRAANTGELFF. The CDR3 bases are TGTGCCAGTAGTATTAGGGCGGCGAACACCGGGGAGCTGTTTTTT.

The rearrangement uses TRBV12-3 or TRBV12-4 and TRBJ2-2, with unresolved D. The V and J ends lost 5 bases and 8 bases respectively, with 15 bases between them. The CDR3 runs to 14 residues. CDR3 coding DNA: TGTGCCAGCAGTCCCGTTGGTTTTTTGGGGGAGCTGTTTTTT. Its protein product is CASSPVGFLGELFF.

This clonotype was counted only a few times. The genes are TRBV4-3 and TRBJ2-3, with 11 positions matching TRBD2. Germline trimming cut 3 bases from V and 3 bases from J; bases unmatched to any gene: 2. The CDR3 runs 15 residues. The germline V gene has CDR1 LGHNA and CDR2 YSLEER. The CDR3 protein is CASSQLAGGTDTQYF. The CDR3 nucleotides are TGCGCCAGCAGCCAGCTAGCGGGAGGTACAGATACGCAGTATTTT.

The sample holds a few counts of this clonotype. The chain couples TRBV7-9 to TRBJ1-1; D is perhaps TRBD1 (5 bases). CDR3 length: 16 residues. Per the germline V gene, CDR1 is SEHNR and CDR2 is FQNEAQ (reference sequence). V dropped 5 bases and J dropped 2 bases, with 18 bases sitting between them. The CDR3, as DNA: TGTGCCAGCAGCGGGGCCCTGGGACGGACTAACACTGAAGCTTTCTTT. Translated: CASSGALGRTNTEAFF. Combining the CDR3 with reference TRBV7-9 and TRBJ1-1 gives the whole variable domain DTGVSQNPRHKITKRGQNVTFRCDPISEHNRLYWYRQTLGQGPEFLTYFQNEAQLEKSRLLSDRFSAERPKGSFSTLEIQRTEQGDSAMYLCASSGALGRTNTEAFFGQGTRLTVV.

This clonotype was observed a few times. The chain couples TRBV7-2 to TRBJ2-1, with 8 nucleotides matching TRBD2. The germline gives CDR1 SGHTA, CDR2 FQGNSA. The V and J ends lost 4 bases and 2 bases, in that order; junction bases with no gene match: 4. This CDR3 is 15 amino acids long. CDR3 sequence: CASSSAAGAYNEQFF. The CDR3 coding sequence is TGTGCCAGCAGCTCGGCAGCGGGAGCCTACAATGAGCAGTTCTTC.

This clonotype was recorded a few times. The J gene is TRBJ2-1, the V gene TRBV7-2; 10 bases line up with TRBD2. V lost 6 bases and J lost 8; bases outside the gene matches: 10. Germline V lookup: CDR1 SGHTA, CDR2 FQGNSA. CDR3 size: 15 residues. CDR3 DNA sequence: TGTGCCAGCAGAAAAGCCCTAGCGGGAGCCGATGAGCAGTTCTTC. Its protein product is CASRKALAGADEQFF.

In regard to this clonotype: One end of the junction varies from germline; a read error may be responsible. The DNA of the CDR3 is TGTGCCAGTAGTACCCCCCAAAGGCCTAGGATGGCTGAGCAGTGCTTC. This sequence encodes CASSTPQRPRMAEQCF. V is TRBV19 and J is TRBJ2-1, with D unresolved. Germline-derived CDR1 and CDR2 are LNHDA and SQIVND (reference sequence). This CDR3 spans 16 amino acids.

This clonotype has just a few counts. For the CDR3, the DNA is TGTGCCGACAACAATATGACAGGGTTATACGAGCAGTACTTC. Translated: CADNNMTGLYEQYF. The chain is built from TRBV28 and TRBJ2-7; TRBD1 matches at 7 bases. CDR3 length: 14 residues. The V segment lost 11 bases and the J segment 4 bases; nucleotides outside the gene matches: 14. Germline V CDR1 and CDR2: MDHEN, SYDVKM. The full variable domain, in which reference TRBV28 and TRBJ2-7 provide the parts outside the CDR3, is DVKVTQSSRYLVKRTGEKVFLECVQDMDHENMFWYRQDPGLGLRLIYFSYDVKMKEKGDIPEGYSVSREKKERFSLILESASTNQTSMYLCADNNMTGLYEQYFGPGTRLTVT.

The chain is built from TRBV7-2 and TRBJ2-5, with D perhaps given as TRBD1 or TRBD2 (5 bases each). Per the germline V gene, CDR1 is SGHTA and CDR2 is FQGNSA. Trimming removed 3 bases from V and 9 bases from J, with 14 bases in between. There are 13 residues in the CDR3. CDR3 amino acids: CASSLGPQQSQYF. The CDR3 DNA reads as TGTGCCAGCAGCTTGGGACCACAGCAGTCCCAGTACTTC.

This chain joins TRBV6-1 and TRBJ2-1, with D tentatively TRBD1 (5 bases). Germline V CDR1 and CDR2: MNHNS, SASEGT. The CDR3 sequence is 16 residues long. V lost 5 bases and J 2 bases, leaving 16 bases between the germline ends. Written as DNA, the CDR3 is TGTGCCAGCAGTTCCCAGCCTGGACAAACCTACAATGAGCAGTTCTTC. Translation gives CASSSQPGQTYNEQFF.

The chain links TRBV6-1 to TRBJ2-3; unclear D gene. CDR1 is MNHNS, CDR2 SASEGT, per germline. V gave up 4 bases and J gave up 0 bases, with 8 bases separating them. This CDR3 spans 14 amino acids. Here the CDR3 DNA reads TGTGCCAGCAGTGGGCAGCCTAGCACAGATACGCAGTATTTT. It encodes CASSGQPSTDTQYF.

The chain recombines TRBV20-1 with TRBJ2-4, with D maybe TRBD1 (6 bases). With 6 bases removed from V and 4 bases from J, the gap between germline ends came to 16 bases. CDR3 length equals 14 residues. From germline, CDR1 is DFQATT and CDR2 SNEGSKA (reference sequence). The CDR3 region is CSAISGDGKNIQYF. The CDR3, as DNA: TGCAGTGCAATTTCAGGGGATGGGAAAAACATTCAGTACTTC.

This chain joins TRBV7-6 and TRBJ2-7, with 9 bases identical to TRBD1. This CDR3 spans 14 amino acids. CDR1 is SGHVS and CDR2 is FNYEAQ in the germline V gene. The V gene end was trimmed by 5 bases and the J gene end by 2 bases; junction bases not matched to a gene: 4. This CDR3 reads CASSGQGPTYEQYF. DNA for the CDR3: TGTGCCAGCAGCGGACAGGGGCCGACCTACGAGCAGTACTTC.

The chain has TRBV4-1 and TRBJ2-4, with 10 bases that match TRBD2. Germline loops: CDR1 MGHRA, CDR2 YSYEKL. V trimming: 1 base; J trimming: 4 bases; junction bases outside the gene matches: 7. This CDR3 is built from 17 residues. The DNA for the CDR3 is TGCGCCAGCAGCCAAGGCCTAGCGGGAGTATCTAAAAACATTCAGTACTTC. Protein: CASSQGLAGVSKNIQYF.

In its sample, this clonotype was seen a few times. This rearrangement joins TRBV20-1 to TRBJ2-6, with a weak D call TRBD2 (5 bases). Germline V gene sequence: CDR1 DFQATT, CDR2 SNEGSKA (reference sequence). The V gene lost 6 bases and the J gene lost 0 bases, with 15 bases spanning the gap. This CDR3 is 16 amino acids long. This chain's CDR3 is CSALVLRSSGANVLTF. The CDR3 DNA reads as TGCAGTGCACTAGTCCTCCGAAGCTCTGGGGCCAACGTCCTGACTTTC.